This T cell receptor beta chain was sequenced during a study of control samples from healthy donors and cancer patients. Repertoires were generated with immunoSEQ multiplex PCR, while TCRdb's copy carries only in-frame clones and drops some. The table shows 150,000 or so clones, with approximately 94% occurring only once. The CDR3 has 14 residues. Trimming left V 0 bases short and J 7 bases short, with 12 bases between. CDR1 and CDR2 from the germline V gene are LNHNV and YYDKDF (reference sequence). The receptor was isolated from a man aged 35 to 55 in good health. Input material: blood. This chain joins TRBV15 and TRBJ1-1, with D unresolved. The CDR3 region has the DNA TGTGCCACCAGCAGAGACTTGACACAAGATGAAGCTTTCTTT. Its protein is CATSRDLTQDEAFF.